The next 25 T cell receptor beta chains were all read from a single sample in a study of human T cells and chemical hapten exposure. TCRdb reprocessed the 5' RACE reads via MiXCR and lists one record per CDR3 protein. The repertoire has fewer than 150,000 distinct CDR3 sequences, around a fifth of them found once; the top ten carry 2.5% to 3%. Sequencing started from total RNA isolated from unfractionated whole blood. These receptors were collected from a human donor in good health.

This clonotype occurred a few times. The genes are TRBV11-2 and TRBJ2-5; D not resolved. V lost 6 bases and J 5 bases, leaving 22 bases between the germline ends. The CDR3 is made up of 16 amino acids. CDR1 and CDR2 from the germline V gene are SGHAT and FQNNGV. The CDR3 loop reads CASRPQVSGFGETQYF. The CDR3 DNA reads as TGTGCCAGCAGGCCCCAGGTATCCGGGTTCGGTGAGACCCAGTACTTC. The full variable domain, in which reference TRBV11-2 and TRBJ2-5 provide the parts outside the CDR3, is EAGVAQSPRYKIIEKRQSVAFWCNPISGHATLYWYQQILGQGPKLLIQFQNNGVVDDSQLPKDRFSAERLKGVDSTLKIQPAKLEDSAVYLCASRPQVSGFGETQYFGPGTRLLVL.

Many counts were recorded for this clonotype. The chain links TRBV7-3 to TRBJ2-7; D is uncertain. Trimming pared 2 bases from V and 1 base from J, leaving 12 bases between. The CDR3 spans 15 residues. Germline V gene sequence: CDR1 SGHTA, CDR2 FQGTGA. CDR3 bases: TGTGCCAGCAGCTTATTGGCAGAAGCATCCTACGAGCAGTACTTC. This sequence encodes CASSLLAEASYEQYF.

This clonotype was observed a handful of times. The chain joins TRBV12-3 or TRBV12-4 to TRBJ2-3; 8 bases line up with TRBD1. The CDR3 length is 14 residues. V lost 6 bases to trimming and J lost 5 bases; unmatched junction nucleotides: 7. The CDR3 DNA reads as TGTGCCAGCAGATATCGGACAGGGATAGATACGCAGTATTTT. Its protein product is CASRYRTGIDTQYF.

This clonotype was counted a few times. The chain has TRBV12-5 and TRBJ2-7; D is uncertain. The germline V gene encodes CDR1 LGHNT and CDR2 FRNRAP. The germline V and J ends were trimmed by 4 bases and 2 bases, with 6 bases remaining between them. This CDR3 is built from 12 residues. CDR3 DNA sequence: TGTGCTAGTGGTTACGGTGCCTACGAGCAGTACTTC. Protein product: CASGYGAYEQYF.

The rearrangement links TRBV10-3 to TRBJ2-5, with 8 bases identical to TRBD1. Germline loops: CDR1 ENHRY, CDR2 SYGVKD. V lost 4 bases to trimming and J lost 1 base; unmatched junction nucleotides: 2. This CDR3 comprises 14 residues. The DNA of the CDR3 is TGTGCCATCAGTGCTACAGGGGGCCAAGAGACCCAGTACTTC. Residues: CAISATGGQETQYF.

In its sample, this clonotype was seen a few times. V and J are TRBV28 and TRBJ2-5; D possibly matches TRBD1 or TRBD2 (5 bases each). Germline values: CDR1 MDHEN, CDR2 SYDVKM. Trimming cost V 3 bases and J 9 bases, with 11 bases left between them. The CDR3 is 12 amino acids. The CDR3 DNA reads TGTGCCAGCAGTTTGGGGACCGGGGCCCAGTACTTC. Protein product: CASSLGTGAQYF.

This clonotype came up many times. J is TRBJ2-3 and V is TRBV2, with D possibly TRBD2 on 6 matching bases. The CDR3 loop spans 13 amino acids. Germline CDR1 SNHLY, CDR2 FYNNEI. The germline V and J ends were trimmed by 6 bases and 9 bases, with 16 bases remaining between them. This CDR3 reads CASRGLESGTQYF. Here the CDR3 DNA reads TGTGCCAGCAGGGGACTCGAGTCAGGCACGCAGTATTTT.

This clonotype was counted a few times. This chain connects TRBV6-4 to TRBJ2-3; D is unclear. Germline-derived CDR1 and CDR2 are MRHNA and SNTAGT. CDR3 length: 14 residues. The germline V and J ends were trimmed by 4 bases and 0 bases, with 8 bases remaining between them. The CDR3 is CASSVSPSTDTQYF. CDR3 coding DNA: TGTGCCAGCAGTGTATCACCCAGCACAGATACGCAGTATTTT.

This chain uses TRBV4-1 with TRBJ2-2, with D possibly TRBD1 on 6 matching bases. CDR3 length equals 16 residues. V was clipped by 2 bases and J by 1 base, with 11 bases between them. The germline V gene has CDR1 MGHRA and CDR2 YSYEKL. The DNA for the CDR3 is TGCGCCAGCAGCCAATCTCTGACAGGGAACACCGGGGAGCTGTTTTTT. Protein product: CASSQSLTGNTGELFF.

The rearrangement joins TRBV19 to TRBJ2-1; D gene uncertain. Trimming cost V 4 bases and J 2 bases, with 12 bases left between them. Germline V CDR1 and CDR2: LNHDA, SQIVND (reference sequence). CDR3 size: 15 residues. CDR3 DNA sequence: TGTGCCAGTAGTACATATCCGGATCCCTACAATGAGCAGTTCTTC. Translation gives CASSTYPDPYNEQFF.

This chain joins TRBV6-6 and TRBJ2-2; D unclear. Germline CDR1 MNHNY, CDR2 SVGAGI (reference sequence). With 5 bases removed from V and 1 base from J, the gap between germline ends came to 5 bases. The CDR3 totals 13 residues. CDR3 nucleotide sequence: TGTGCCAGCAGTAACAGGAACACCGGGGAGCTGTTTTTT. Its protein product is CASSNRNTGELFF.

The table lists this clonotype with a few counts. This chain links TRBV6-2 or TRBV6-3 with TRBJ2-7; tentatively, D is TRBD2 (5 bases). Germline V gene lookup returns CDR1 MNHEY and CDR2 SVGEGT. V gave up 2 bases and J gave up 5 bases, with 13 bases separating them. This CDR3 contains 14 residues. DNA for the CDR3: TGTGCCAGCAGTTACGGAGAGGACTCGAACGAGCAGTACTTC. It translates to CASSYGEDSNEQYF.

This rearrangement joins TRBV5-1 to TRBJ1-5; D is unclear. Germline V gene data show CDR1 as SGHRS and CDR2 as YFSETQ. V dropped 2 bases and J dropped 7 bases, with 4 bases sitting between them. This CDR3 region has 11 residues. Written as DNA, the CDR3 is TGCGCCAGCAGCTTTCAACAGCCCCAGCATTTT. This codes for CASSFQQPQHF. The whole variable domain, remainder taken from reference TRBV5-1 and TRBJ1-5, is KAGVTQTPRYLIKTRGQQVTLSCSPISGHRSVSWYQQTPGQGLQFLFEYFSETQRNKGNFPGRFSGRQFSNSRSEMNVSTLELGDSALYLCASSFQQPQHFGDGTRLSIL.

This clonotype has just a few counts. DNA for the CDR3: TGTGCCAGCAGCTTAAGAAAAGCGGGAAACATTCAGTACTTC. Amino acid sequence: CASSLRKAGNIQYF. The chain carries TRBV11-2 and TRBJ2-4, with a tentative D call TRBD2 (6 bases). CDR3 length: 14 amino acids. Trimming took 2 bases from V and 6 from J, leaving 11 bases between them. Germline-derived CDR1 and CDR2 are SGHAT and FQNNGV.

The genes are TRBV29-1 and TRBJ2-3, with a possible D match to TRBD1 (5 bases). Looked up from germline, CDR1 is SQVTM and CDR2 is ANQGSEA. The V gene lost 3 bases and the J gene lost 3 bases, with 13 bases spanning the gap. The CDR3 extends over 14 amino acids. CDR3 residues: CSVEGRSRTDTQYF. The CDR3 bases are TGCAGCGTTGAGGGGCGGAGTAGGACAGATACGCAGTATTTT.

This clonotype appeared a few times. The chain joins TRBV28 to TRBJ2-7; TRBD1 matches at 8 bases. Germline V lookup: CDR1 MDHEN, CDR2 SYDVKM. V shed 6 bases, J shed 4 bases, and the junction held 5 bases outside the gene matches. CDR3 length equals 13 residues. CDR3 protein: CASRNRGFYEQYF. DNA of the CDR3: TGTGCCAGCAGGAACAGGGGGTTTTACGAGCAGTACTTC. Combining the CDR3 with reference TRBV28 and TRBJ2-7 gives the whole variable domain DVKVTQSSRYLVKRTGEKVFLECVQDMDHENMFWYRQDPGLGLRLIYFSYDVKMKEKGDIPEGYSVSREKKERFSLILESASTNQTSMYLCASRNRGFYEQYFGPGTRLTVT.

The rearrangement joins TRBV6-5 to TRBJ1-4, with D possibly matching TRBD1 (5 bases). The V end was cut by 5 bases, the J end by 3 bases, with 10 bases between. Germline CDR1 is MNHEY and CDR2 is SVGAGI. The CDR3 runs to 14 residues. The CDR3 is CASSPGPSNEKLFF. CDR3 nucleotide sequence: TGTGCCAGCAGTCCGGGGCCGTCTAATGAAAAACTGTTTTTT.

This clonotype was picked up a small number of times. The CDR3 DNA is TGTGCCAGCAGCCGGGGTAGCTCCTACGAGCAGTACTTC. Translated, it gives CASSRGSSYEQYF. The V call is TRBV27, the J call TRBJ2-7; possible D gene TRBD2, 5 bases. This CDR3 region has 13 residues. Trimming left V 6 bases short and J 0 bases short, with 9 bases between. Germline V gene lookup returns CDR1 MNHEY and CDR2 SMNVEV (reference sequence).

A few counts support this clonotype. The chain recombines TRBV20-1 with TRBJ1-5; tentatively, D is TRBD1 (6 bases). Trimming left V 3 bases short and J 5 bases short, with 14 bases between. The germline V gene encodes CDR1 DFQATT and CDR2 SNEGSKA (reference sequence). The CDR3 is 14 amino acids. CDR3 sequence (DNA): TGCAGTGCTAGGAGGGGGGAGGCCCATCAGCCCCAGCATTTT. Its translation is CSARRGEAHQPQHF.

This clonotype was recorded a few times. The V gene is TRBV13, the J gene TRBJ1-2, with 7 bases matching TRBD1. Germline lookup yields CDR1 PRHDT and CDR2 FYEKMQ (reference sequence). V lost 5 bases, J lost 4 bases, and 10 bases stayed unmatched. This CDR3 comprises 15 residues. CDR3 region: CASSPYSQGGYGYTF. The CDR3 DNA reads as TGTGCCAGCAGCCCGTATTCTCAGGGGGGCTATGGCTACACCTTC.

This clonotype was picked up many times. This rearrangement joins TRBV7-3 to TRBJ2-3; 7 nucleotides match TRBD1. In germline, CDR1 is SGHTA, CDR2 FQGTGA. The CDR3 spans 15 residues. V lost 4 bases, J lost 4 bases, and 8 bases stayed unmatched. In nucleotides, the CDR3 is TGTGCCAGCAGCTCCGACAGGGACGGGTCAGATACGCAGTATTTT. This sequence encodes CASSSDRDGSDTQYF. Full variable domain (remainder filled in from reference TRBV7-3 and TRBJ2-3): GAGVSQTPSNKVTEKGKYVELRCDPISGHTALYWYRQSLGQGPEFLIYFQGTGAADDSGLPNDRFFAVRPEGSVSTLKIQRTERGDSAVYLCASSSDRDGSDTQYFGPGTRLTVL.

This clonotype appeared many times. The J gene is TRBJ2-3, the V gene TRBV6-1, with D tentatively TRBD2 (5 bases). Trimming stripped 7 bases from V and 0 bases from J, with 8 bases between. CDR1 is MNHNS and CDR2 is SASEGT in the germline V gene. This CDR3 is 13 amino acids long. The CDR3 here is CASTKRSTDTQYF. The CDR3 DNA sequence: TGTGCCAGCACGAAGCGGAGCACAGATACGCAGTATTTT.

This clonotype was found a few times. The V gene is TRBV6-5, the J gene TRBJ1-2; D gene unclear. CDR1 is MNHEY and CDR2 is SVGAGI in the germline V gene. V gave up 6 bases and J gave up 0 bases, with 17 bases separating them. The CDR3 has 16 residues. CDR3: CASRIRAVPTNYGYTF. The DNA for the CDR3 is TGTGCCAGCAGAATCCGCGCTGTCCCCACTAACTATGGCTACACCTTC.

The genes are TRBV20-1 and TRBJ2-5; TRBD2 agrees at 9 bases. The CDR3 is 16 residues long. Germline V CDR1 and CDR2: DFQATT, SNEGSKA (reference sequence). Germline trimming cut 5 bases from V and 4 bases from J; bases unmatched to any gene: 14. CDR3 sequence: CSAGSLRLADRETQYF. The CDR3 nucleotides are TGCAGTGCTGGGTCCCTACGACTAGCGGATAGAGAGACCCAGTACTTC.

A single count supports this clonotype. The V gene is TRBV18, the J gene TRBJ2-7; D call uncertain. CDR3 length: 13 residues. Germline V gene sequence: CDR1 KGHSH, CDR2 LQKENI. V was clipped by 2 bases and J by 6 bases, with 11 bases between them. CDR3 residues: CASSPEIQREQYF. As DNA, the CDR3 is TGTGCCAGCTCACCAGAGATACAGCGCGAGCAGTACTTC.